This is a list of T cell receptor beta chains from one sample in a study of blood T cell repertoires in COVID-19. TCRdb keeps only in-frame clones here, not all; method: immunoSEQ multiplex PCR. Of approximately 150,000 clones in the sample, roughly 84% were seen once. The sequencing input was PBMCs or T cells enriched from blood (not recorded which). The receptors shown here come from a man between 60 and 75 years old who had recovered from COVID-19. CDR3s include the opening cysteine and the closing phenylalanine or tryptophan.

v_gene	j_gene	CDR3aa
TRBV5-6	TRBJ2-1	CASSPGPGTAEQFF
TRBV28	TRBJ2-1	CASSLTGPEFF
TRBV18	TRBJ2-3	CASSPLAGAPDTQYF
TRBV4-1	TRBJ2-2	CASSQDGGYRGTGELFF
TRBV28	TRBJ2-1	CASSDISGRRDEQFF
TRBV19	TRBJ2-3	CASNPGGITDTQYF
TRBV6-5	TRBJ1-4	CASSYSDRGEKLFF
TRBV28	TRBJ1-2	CASTKGNYGYTF
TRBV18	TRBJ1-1	CASSQSKNTEAFF
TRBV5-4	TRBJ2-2	CASSLGTRNTGELFF
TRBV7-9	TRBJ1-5	CASSQGGYGQPQHF
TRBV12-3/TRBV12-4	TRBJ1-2	CASSPDRGNGYTF
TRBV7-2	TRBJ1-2	CASSSPRGTGNYGYTF
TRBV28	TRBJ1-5	CASSSKDGLNQPQHF
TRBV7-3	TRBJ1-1	CASSLLGRGNTEAFF
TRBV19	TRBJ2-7	CASRRAGLSSYEQYF
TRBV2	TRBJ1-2	CASSETRPGGYTF
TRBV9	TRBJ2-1	CASSSTSRPESEQFF
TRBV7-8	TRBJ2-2	CASSFGGGELFF
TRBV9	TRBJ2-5	CASSSQVGTGKRWRTQYF
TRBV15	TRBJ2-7	CATSRDAGYEQYF
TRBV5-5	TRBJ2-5	CASSLVPISGGPQETQYF
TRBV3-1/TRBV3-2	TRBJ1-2	CASSQQQTAGYTF
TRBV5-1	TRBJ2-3	CASSLLGHSNTDTQYF
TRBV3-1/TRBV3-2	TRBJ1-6	CASSQESSPLHF
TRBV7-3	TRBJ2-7	CASSPWGTGLYEQYF
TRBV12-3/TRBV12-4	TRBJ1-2	CASSPDWGYGYTF
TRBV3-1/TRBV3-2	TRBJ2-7	CASSRGTSGSYYEQYF
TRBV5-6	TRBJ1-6	CASSFDPGQAYSPLHF
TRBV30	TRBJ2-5	CAWSARAGWQETQYF
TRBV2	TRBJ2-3	CASNERGSTDTQYF
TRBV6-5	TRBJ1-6	CASKVGGQGNSPLHF
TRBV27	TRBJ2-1	CASSLFGGPGEQFF
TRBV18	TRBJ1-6	CASSPTAALNSPLHF
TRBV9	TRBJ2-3	CASSVGWGSTDTQYF
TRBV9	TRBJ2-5	CASSVAGGTYQETQYF
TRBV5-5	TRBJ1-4	CASSPSPGVHEKLFF
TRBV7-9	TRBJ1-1	CASTPGTGVNTEAFF
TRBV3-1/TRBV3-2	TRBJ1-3	CASSQVIRGRRGDTIYF
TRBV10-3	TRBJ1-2	CAISEGDRANYGYTF
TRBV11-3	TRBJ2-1	CASSLASQGADEQFF
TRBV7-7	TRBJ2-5	CASSSTSARGETQYF
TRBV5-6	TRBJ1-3	CASSLSRTGVPNTIYF
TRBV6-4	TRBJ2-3	CASSADRETDTQYF
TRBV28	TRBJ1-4	CASSSRGRLEKLFF
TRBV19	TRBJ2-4	CASSYTGTGEHIQYF
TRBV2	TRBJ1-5	CASSWAGAGNQPQHF
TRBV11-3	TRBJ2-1	CASSLGGLAFNEQFF
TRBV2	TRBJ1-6	CASRDREAYNSPLHF
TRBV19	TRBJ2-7	CASSTGQIRGEQYF
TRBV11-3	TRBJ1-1	CASSLGGQRNTEAFF
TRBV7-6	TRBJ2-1	CASSSLGSGNYNEQFF